Listed here are 26 T cell receptor beta chains from one sample, sequenced in a study of blood T cells in healthy people across ages. A second PCR of roughly 7 to 11 cycles used a sample-barcoded 5' primer and a J-beta primer mix. TCRdb reprocessed the 5' RACE reads via MiXCR and lists one record per CDR3 protein. The data contain fewer than 1,200,000 distinct CDR3 sequences, 20% to 25% of them singletons. The sample was also reused in another study, on T cells of mothers and their children.

The specimen sequenced was blood. These receptors all stem from a girl aged 2 to 9 in good health.

The V and J genes are TRBV11-3 and TRBJ2-1; no clear D. The V gene's germline CDR1 is SGHNT and CDR2 YENEEA. The CDR3 sequence is 14 residues long. Between the trimmed V and J ends, which lost 2 bases and 0 bases, there was a span of 5 bases. The CDR3 protein is CASSLIYSYNEQFF. DNA of the CDR3: TGTGCCAGCAGCTTAATATACTCCTACAATGAGCAGTTCTTC.

This chain joins TRBV20-1 and TRBJ2-1, with 10 bases matching TRBD2. V lost 0 bases and J lost 5; bases outside the gene matches: 10. This CDR3 spans 17 amino acids. Germline lookup yields CDR1 DFQATT and CDR2 SNEGSKA (reference sequence). The CDR3 loop reads CSARDYFGTSVDNEQFF. In nucleotides, the CDR3 is TGCAGTGCTAGAGATTATTTCGGGACTAGCGTAGACAATGAGCAGTTCTTC.

The chain couples TRBV20-1 to TRBJ2-3; TRBD2 is a possible D gene (6 bases). V lost 6 bases and J 1 base, leaving 11 bases between the germline ends. The CDR3 loop spans 13 amino acids. Germline CDR1 is DFQATT and CDR2 is SNEGSKA (reference sequence). The DNA of the CDR3 is TGCAGTGCCTTCGGGGAGGGCACAGATACGCAGTATTTT. This gives the protein CSAFGEGTDTQYF.

This clonotype showed up just a few times. The chain is built from TRBV27 and TRBJ2-1, with 11 bases identical to TRBD2. Unmatched junction bases numbered 13, after V lost 3 bases and J lost 0 bases. Germline values: CDR1 MNHEY, CDR2 SMNVEV (reference sequence). The CDR3 loop spans 20 amino acids. DNA of the CDR3: TGTGCCAGCAGTTTCCTGGGACTAGCGGACTCTAATCCCTCCTACAATGAGCAGTTCTTC. Its translation: CASSFLGLADSNPSYNEQFF.

The chain is built from TRBV10-3 and TRBJ2-1, with TRBD2 matching 8 bases. Germline-derived CDR1 and CDR2 are ENHRY and SYGVKD. The ends lost 8 bases at V and 7 bases at J; junction bases unmatched: 16. The CDR3 covers 16 residues. CDR3 region: CAISVPKAGVGNEQFF. CDR3 DNA: TGTGCCATCTCAGTCCCGAAAGCGGGAGTGGGGAATGAGCAGTTCTTC.

The chain has TRBV12-3 or TRBV12-4 and TRBJ2-4; D uncertain. The CDR3 extends over 13 amino acids. V lost 4 bases, J lost 9 bases, and 13 bases lay in between. CDR3 residues: CASSSRALLIQYF. The CDR3 DNA sequence: TGTGCCAGCAGTTCCCGGGCCCTACTCATTCAGTACTTC.

In the case of this clonotype: A junction end diverges from the germline sequence, so it may reflect a read error. The chain couples TRBV18 to TRBJ2-1; no reliable D call. Per the germline V gene, CDR1 is KGHSH and CDR2 is LQKENI. This CDR3 has 15 amino acids. The CDR3 here is CASSVVPIAYSEQFF. In nucleotides, the CDR3 is TGTGCCAGCTCAGTTGTACCGATAGCTTACAGTGAGCAGTTCTTC.

This clonotype was detected only a few times. The V call is TRBV12-3 or TRBV12-4, the J call TRBJ1-1; no definite D call. The CDR3 has 13 amino acids. Trimming removed 4 bases at V and 6 bases at J, with 12 bases between. CDR3 nucleotide sequence: TGTGCCAGCAGTTGGGTCGCCTCCGCTGAAGCTTTCTTT. Protein: CASSWVASAEAFF.

This clonotype occurred once. The chain is built from TRBV6-2 or TRBV6-3 and TRBJ2-3, with TRBD2 identical over 12 bases. Looked up from germline, CDR1 is MNHEY and CDR2 is SVGEGT. V was clipped by 5 bases and J by 2 bases; unmatched bases: 8. The CDR3 totals 17 residues. In DNA form, the CDR3 reads TGTGCCAGCAGTCCGAGACTAGCGGGGGTAGACACAGATACGCAGTATTTT. The encoded protein is CASSPRLAGVDTDTQYF.

CDR3 region: CASSLGDRGFSYEQYF. The CDR3 nucleotides are TGTGCCAGCAGTTTAGGTGACAGGGGGTTTTCCTACGAGCAGTACTTC. The chain uses TRBV28 and TRBJ2-5; 9 bases are a match to TRBD1. The end of the DNA fits TRBJ2-7 better, so the J call may be wrong. From germline, CDR1 is MDHEN and CDR2 SYDVKM. The CDR3 is made up of 16 amino acids.

The chain is built from TRBV4-2 and TRBJ2-6, with D perhaps given as TRBD1 or TRBD2 (5 bases each). CDR3 length: 18 amino acids. Germline CDR1 reads LGHNA; CDR2 reads YNFKEQ. V lost 4 bases and J lost 2, with 18 bases in between. Written as DNA, the CDR3 is TGTGCCAGCAGCCTTAGGGGTTCGGGTAGCGCTGGGGCCAACGTCCTGACTTTC. Its protein is CASSLRGSGSAGANVLTF.

This chain connects TRBV6-2 or TRBV6-3 to TRBJ2-3; 8 nucleotides align to TRBD2. Germline lookup yields CDR1 MNHEY and CDR2 SVGEGT. With V trimmed by 7 bases and J by 8 bases, 8 bases remained unmatched. This CDR3 region has 13 residues. The CDR3 region is CASTTGGDVTQYF. The CDR3 DNA is TGTGCCAGCACCACCGGGGGGGATGTTACGCAGTATTTT.

The gene calls are TRBV19 and TRBJ1-1, with 8 bases aligning to TRBD1. V gave up 5 bases and J gave up 6 bases; unmatched junction bases: 17. This CDR3 contains 17 residues. Germline CDR1 reads LNHDA; CDR2 reads SQIVND (reference sequence). CDR3 loop: CASSAPGQAPFRAEAFF. In DNA form, the CDR3 reads TGTGCCAGTAGTGCTCCGGGACAGGCCCCCTTCCGTGCTGAAGCTTTCTTT.

The sample holds a few counts of this clonotype. The CDR3 protein is CASSLWGDLNQPQHF. As DNA, the CDR3 is TGTGCCAGCAGCTTATGGGGGGATTTAAATCAGCCCCAGCATTTT. The chain combines TRBV7-2 with TRBJ1-5, with D perhaps TRBD1 (5 bases). With 2 bases removed from V and 4 bases from J, the gap between germline ends came to 12 bases. This CDR3 is 15 amino acids long. CDR1 is SGHTA, CDR2 FQGNSA, per germline.

The chain has TRBV6-5 and TRBJ2-3; tentatively, D is TRBD2 (5 bases). The CDR3 totals 13 residues. Germline CDR1 is MNHEY and CDR2 is SVGAGI. V lost 6 bases and J lost 2, with 9 bases in between. The CDR3 coding sequence is TGTGCCAGCAGGGACTTAAACACAGATACGCAGTATTTT. Translated, it gives CASRDLNTDTQYF.

The rearrangement uses TRBV29-1 and TRBJ2-1; 11 bases line up with TRBD1. The CDR3 is made up of 14 amino acids. The junction had 6 bases not matched to a gene; V was cut back by 6 bases and J by 5 bases. CDR1 is SQVTM, CDR2 ANQGSEA, per germline. CDR3 protein: CSVTGTGGHNEQFF. In DNA, the CDR3 is TGCAGCGTAACCGGGACAGGGGGTCACAATGAGCAGTTCTTC.

This clonotype was recorded a few times. This rearrangement joins TRBV20-1 to TRBJ1-5; the D gene is possibly TRBD1 (6 bases). Per the germline V gene, CDR1 is DFQATT and CDR2 is SNEGSKA (reference sequence). Trimming pared 6 bases from V and 1 base from J, leaving 10 bases between. The CDR3 covers 13 residues. The CDR3 DNA reads TGCAGTGCCAGGACAGAAAGCAATCAGCCCCAGCATTTT. Translating it yields CSARTESNQPQHF.

The chain joins TRBV7-2 to TRBJ1-2; a weak D match, TRBD1 (6 bases). Trimming removed 6 bases from V and 4 bases from J, with 15 bases in between. The CDR3 extends over 14 amino acids. Germline-derived CDR1 and CDR2 are SGHTA and FQGNSA. The CDR3 region is CASRESPGAYGYTF. CDR3 bases: TGTGCCAGCAGGGAGTCTCCGGGGGCCTATGGCTACACCTTC.

The chain links TRBV28 to TRBJ2-1, with D maybe TRBD1 (6 bases). Trimming cost V 8 bases and J 4 bases, with 12 bases left between them. The CDR3 loop spans 13 amino acids. Looked up from germline, CDR1 is MDHEN and CDR2 is SYDVKM. CDR3: CASGKTGYNEQFF. CDR3 nucleotide sequence: TGTGCCAGCGGAAAAACAGGGTACAATGAGCAGTTCTTC.

V and J are TRBV6-1 and TRBJ1-1; the D gene is possibly TRBD1 (5 bases). Looked up from germline, CDR1 is MNHNS and CDR2 is SASEGT. V lost 6 bases to trimming and J lost 6 bases, with 14 bases between them. The CDR3 loop spans 13 amino acids. Here the CDR3 reads CASRPRAGAEAFF. For the CDR3, the DNA is TGTGCCAGCAGGCCGAGGGCGGGGGCTGAAGCTTTCTTT.

This clonotype was counted only a few times. The rearrangement joins TRBV4-2 to TRBJ2-3; D is undetermined. Between the trimmed V and J ends, which lost 0 bases and 6 bases, there was a span of 16 bases. Germline V gene lookup returns CDR1 LGHNA and CDR2 YNFKEQ. The CDR3 contains 16 residues. The CDR3, as DNA: TGTGCCAGCAGCCAAGATAACTTCAAGAGGTCCGATACGCAGTATTTT. Encoded protein: CASSQDNFKRSDTQYF.

This clonotype turned up a few times. This chain joins TRBV7-9 and TRBJ2-5; the match to TRBD2 covers 8 bases. The end of the DNA aligns better with TRBJ2-1, so the J call may be wrong. CDR1 and CDR2 (germline): SEHNR, FQNEAQ (reference sequence). This CDR3 is built from 15 residues. The CDR3 protein is CASGLLAGFHNEQFF. In DNA, the CDR3 is TGTGCCAGTGGGCTCTTAGCGGGATTCCACAATGAGCAGTTCTTC.

This chain uses TRBV28 with TRBJ1-1, with D possibly being TRBD1 (6 bases). Between the trimmed V and J ends, which lost 6 bases and 9 bases, there was a span of 14 bases. Germline-derived CDR1 and CDR2 are MDHEN and SYDVKM. The CDR3 length is 12 residues. The CDR3, as DNA: TGTGCCAGCAGGGGGGACATAGATAAAGCTTTCTTT. As protein: CASRGDIDKAFF.

This chain links TRBV7-9 with TRBJ1-4; 7 positions match TRBD1. Germline CDR1 SEHNR, CDR2 FQNEAQ (reference sequence). J was trimmed by 8 bases and V by 5 bases; bases with no gene match: 8. This CDR3 is 14 amino acids long. CDR3 residues: CASSHGTEGEKLFF. The CDR3 region has the DNA TGTGCCAGCAGCCACGGGACAGAAGGAGAAAAACTGTTTTTT.

Here the CDR3 reads CASSRKPGVPPTGELFF. CDR3 sequence (DNA): TGTGCCAGCAGTCGCAAACCGGGAGTCCCCCCCACCGGGGAGCTGTTTTTT. V gene TRBV27 combines with J gene TRBJ2-2; possible D gene TRBD2, 6 bases. CDR3 length: 17 amino acids. Trimming removed 5 bases from V and 4 bases from J, with 20 bases in between. Germline V gives CDR1 MNHEY, CDR2 SMNVEV (reference sequence).

This sequence joins TRBV6-2 or TRBV6-3 and TRBJ2-5; TRBD1 matches at 8 bases. V shed 6 bases, J shed 4 bases, and the junction held 13 bases outside the gene matches. Germline CDR1 and CDR2: MNHEY and SVGEGT. There are 16 residues in the CDR3. The chain's CDR3 is CASSGRDGQGGETQYF. In DNA form, the CDR3 reads TGTGCCAGCAGCGGGCGAGATGGACAGGGTGGAGAGACCCAGTACTTC.